These 22 T cell receptor beta chains came from one sample sequenced in a study of blood T cell repertoires in COVID-19. Assay used: immunoSEQ multiplex PCR; TCRdb lists only in-frame clones, some missing. The sample carries approximately 260,000 clones, roughly nine tenths recorded once. The sample taken for sequencing was peripheral blood. These TCRs come from a woman aged 40 to 55 who had recovered from COVID-19.

This clone occurred once. CDR3 loop: CASSLGSLSEKLFF. DNA of the CDR3: TGTGCCAGCAGCTTAGGTTCTTTGTCGGAAAAACTGTTTTTT. V usage is TRBV7-2 and J usage is TRBJ1-4; D not resolved. The CDR3 consists of 14 residues. Trimming cost V 1 base and J 8 bases, with 11 bases left between them. Germline assignment: CDR1 SGHTA and CDR2 FQGNSA.

To note about this clone: The sample carries other DNA sequences with the same CDR3. The chain employs TRBV3-1 (or the pseudogene TRBV3-2) and TRBJ2-2, with a possible D match to TRBD2 (6 bases). The CDR3 extends over 14 amino acids. CDR1 and CDR2 (germline): LGHDT, YNNKEL (reference sequence). Trimming took 6 bases from V and 0 from J, leaving 8 bases between them. The CDR3 coding sequence is TGTGCCAGCAGACTAGCCCCGAACACCGGGGAGCTGTTTTTT. Translated, it gives CASRLAPNTGELFF.

The chain recombines TRBV6-1 with TRBJ1-1; D not resolved. CDR1 and CDR2 from the germline V gene are MNHNS and SASEGT. Between the trimmed V and J ends, which lost 3 bases and 5 bases, there was a span of 13 bases. The CDR3 is made up of 14 amino acids. This CDR3 reads CASSDGLFGTEAFF. CDR3 bases: TGTGCCAGCAGTGATGGGTTGTTCGGGACTGAAGCTTTCTTT.

The V and J genes are TRBV19 and TRBJ1-2, with a weak D call TRBD1 (5 bases). CDR1 and CDR2 (germline): LNHDA, SQIVND (reference sequence). The CDR3 spans 15 residues. With 10 bases removed from V and 2 bases from J, the gap between germline ends came to 20 bases. The CDR3 DNA follows: TGTGCCACCTCCAACCCACGCAGGGCGAACTATGGCTACACCTTC. Translation gives CATSNPRRANYGYTF. The variable domain in full, with the rest retrieved from reference TRBV19 and TRBJ1-2, is DGGITQSPKYLFRKEGQNVTLSCEQNLNHDAMYWYRQDPGQGLRLIYYSQIVNDFQKGDIAEGYSVSREKKESFPLTVTSAQKNPTAFYLCATSNPRRANYGYTFGSGTRLTVV.

The CDR3 region is CASTRGINEQFF. CDR3 coding DNA: TGTGCCAGCACCCGAGGGATCAATGAGCAGTTCTTC. This chain links TRBV3-1 (or the pseudogene TRBV3-2) with TRBJ2-1; D may be TRBD2 (5 bases). V was pared by 7 bases and J by 6 bases, with 10 bases between. Germline values: CDR1 LGHDT, CDR2 YNNKEL (reference sequence). The CDR3 totals 12 residues.

The CDR3 region has the DNA TGTGCCAGCAGCCACCGGGACAAGGTTGCCCAGTACTTC. Translation gives CASSHRDKVAQYF. This chain connects TRBV3-1 (or the pseudogene TRBV3-2) to TRBJ2-5; D is possibly TRBD1 (6 bases). The CDR3 runs 13 residues. V gave up 3 bases and J gave up 9 bases, with 14 bases separating them. Germline lookup yields CDR1 LGHDT and CDR2 YNNKEL (reference sequence).

This sequence joins TRBV5-4 and TRBJ1-3; D perhaps matches TRBD1 (5 bases). CDR1 and CDR2 from the germline V gene are SGHNT and YYREEE (reference sequence). Trimming left V 4 bases short and J 4 bases short, with 12 bases between. This CDR3 has 14 residues. CDR3 loop: CASSPGSPGNTIYF. The CDR3 DNA follows: TGTGCCAGCAGCCCAGGGTCCCCCGGAAACACCATATATTTT. Supplemented by reference TRBV5-4 and TRBJ1-3, the full variable domain reads ETGVTQSPTHLIKTRGQQVTLRCSSQSGHNTVSWYQQALGQGPQFIFQYYREEENGRGNFPPRFSGLQFPNYSSELNVNALELDDSALYLCASSPGSPGNTIYFGEGSWLTVV.

J is TRBJ1-1 and V is TRBV6-5; D ambiguous. CDR3 length equals 13 residues. From germline, CDR1 is MNHEY and CDR2 SVGAGI. V shed 1 base and J shed 4 bases, with 7 bases lying between them. CDR3 sequence (DNA): TGTGCCAGCAGTTACTGGAGCGGCACTGAAGCTTTCTTT. It encodes CASSYWSGTEAFF.

V usage is TRBV7-2 and J usage is TRBJ1-1; D unclear. This CDR3 has 14 amino acids. Germline V lookup: CDR1 SGHTA, CDR2 FQGNSA. V lost 2 bases to trimming and J lost 4 bases, with 11 bases between them. The CDR3 region is CASSLRLAGTEAFF. DNA of the CDR3: TGTGCCAGCAGCTTACGCCTTGCGGGCACTGAAGCTTTCTTT.

As DNA, the CDR3 is TGTGCCAGCAGCTTGGAGGCTAGCGGGAGGTGGAATGAGCAGTTCTTC. Translated: CASSLEASGRWNEQFF. The J gene is TRBJ2-1, the V gene TRBV7-9, with 11 bases aligning to TRBD2. Germline V gene sequence: CDR1 SEHNR, CDR2 FQNEAQ (reference sequence). V was clipped by 3 bases and J by 7 bases; unmatched bases: 8. CDR3 length equals 16 residues.

The chain recombines TRBV29-1 with TRBJ1-2; TRBD1 might be the D (5 bases). The CDR3 is 13 residues long. The germline gives CDR1 SQVTM, CDR2 ANQGSEA. V gave up 1 base and J gave up 7 bases, with 13 bases separating them. The DNA of the CDR3 is TGCAGCGTTGAAGTTCCGGGGGTTCGTGGCTACACCTTC. Its translation: CSVEVPGVRGYTF.

V and J are TRBV24-1 and TRBJ1-2, with 7 bases fitting TRBD1. There are 13 residues in the CDR3. V lost 4 bases and J lost 5; bases outside the gene matches: 3. CDR1 and CDR2 (germline): KGHDR, SFDVKD. The DNA for the CDR3 is TGTGCCACCAGTGAGACAGGGAGATATGGCTACACCTTC. Protein product: CATSETGRYGYTF.

In this sample, this clone turned up a few times. V gene TRBV19 combines with J gene TRBJ2-1; TRBD2 is a possible D gene (6 bases). V was cut by 8 bases and J by 7 bases, with 15 bases left in between. The CDR3 has 13 amino acids. Germline CDR1 reads LNHDA; CDR2 reads SQIVND (reference sequence). CDR3 sequence: CASGSGVGNEQFF. The CDR3 DNA sequence: TGTGCCAGTGGCTCGGGAGTCGGAAATGAGCAGTTCTTC.

This clone has just a few counts. The chain employs TRBV5-1 and TRBJ2-1, with 9 bases matching TRBD1. The CDR3 loop spans 19 amino acids. The V and J ends lost 0 bases and 0 bases, in that order; junction bases with no gene match: 10. CDR1 and CDR2 from the germline V gene are SGHRS and YFSETQ. DNA of the CDR3: TGCGCCAGCAGCTTGGACAGGGGGCTACTTAGGAGCTCCTACAATGAGCAGTTCTTC. It yields the protein CASSLDRGLLRSSYNEQFF. The full variable domain, in which reference TRBV5-1 and TRBJ2-1 provide the parts outside the CDR3, is KAGVTQTPRYLIKTRGQQVTLSCSPISGHRSVSWYQQTPGQGLQFLFEYFSETQRNKGNFPGRFSGRQFSNSRSEMNVSTLELGDSALYLCASSLDRGLLRSSYNEQFFGPGTRLTVL.

The gene calls are TRBV28 and TRBJ2-7, with D possibly TRBD1 on 6 matching bases. The germline V and J ends were trimmed by 5 bases and 5 bases, with 10 bases remaining between them. CDR1 is MDHEN, CDR2 SYDVKM, per germline. The CDR3 loop spans 12 amino acids. For the CDR3, the DNA is TGTGCCAGCAGTCCCCAGGGGAACGAGCAGTACTTC. Encoded protein: CASSPQGNEQYF.

The chain has TRBV9 and TRBJ2-3; TRBD2 matches 12 bases. Germline CDR1 SGDLS, CDR2 YYNGEE. With 0 bases clipped from V and 2 bases from J, the junction kept 1 base outside the gene matches. This CDR3 region has 16 residues. CDR3 in amino acids: CASSVASGRVTDTQYF. Here the CDR3 DNA reads TGTGCCAGCAGCGTAGCTAGCGGGAGGGTCACAGATACGCAGTATTTT.

The chain has TRBV18 and TRBJ2-1; TRBD1 agrees at 8 bases. This CDR3 comprises 15 residues. Trimming at V came to 9 bases and at J to 4 bases, leaving 11 bases not matched to a gene. Per germline, CDR1 KGHSH and CDR2 LQKENI. The CDR3 DNA reads as TGTGCCAGGCTCACTATCGACAGGGGATACAATGAGCAGTTCTTC. As protein: CARLTIDRGYNEQFF. Using reference TRBV18 and TRBJ2-1 for the parts outside the CDR3, the full variable domain is NAGVMQNPRHLVRRRGQEARLRCSPMKGHSHVYWYRQLPEEGLKFMVYLQKENIIDESGMPKERFSAEFPKEGPSILRIQQVVRGDSAAYFCARLTIDRGYNEQFFGPGTRLTVL.

This chain uses TRBV5-1 with TRBJ1-6; 7 positions match TRBD1. The CDR3 covers 16 residues. The germline gives CDR1 SGHRS, CDR2 YFSETQ. V gave up 3 bases and J gave up 7 bases; unmatched junction bases: 10. Here the CDR3 DNA reads TGCGCCAGCAGCTCCAGGGACAGCCTAGGGAATTCACCCCTCCACTTT. This codes for CASSSRDSLGNSPLHF.

This chain joins TRBV18 and TRBJ2-3; 10 positions match TRBD2. The CDR3 sequence is 17 residues long. Germline V gene data show CDR1 as KGHSH and CDR2 as LQKENI. J was trimmed by 4 bases and V by 1 base; bases with no gene match: 8. This CDR3 is CASSPRRAGGVPDTQYF. The CDR3 DNA is TGTGCCAGCTCACCACGACGAGCGGGAGGGGTTCCAGATACGCAGTATTTT.

Only a few counts were recorded for this clone. This rearrangement joins TRBV2 to TRBJ1-5; 7 bases match TRBD1. CDR3 length: 14 residues. Germline V gene data show CDR1 as SNHLY and CDR2 as FYNNEI. J gave up 7 bases and V 4 bases, and 7 bases lay outside the gene matches. CDR3 amino acids: CASSARGGRQPQHF. The CDR3 nucleotides read TGTGCCAGCAGTGCTAGAGGGGGCCGGCAGCCCCAGCATTTT. Filled out from reference TRBV2 and TRBJ1-5, the complete variable domain reads EPEVTQTPSHQVTQMGQEVILRCVPISNHLYFYWYRQILGQKVEFLVSFYNNEISEKSEIFDDQFSVERPDGSNFTLKIRSTKLEDSAMYFCASSARGGRQPQHFGDGTRLSIL.

The J gene is TRBJ1-6, the V gene TRBV9; D perhaps matches TRBD1 (5 bases). The V end lost 3 bases, the J end lost 10 bases, and 26 bases lay between the germline ends. The length of the CDR3 is 18 residues. The germline V gene encodes CDR1 SGDLS and CDR2 YYNGEE. The CDR3 region has the DNA TGTGCCAGCAGCGCCACCGGTTCCCGGGGGAGGGAAGGCTCACCCCTCCACTTT. Translating it yields CASSATGSRGREGSPLHF.

The gene calls are TRBV5-5 and TRBJ1-2; D unclear. CDR3 size: 12 residues. Germline V gene lookup returns CDR1 SGHKS and CDR2 YYEKEE (reference sequence). V was pared by 0 bases and J by 8 bases, with 8 bases between. DNA for the CDR3: TGTGCCAGCAGCTTGGGAGGTAGGGGCTACACCTTC. This sequence encodes CASSLGGRGYTF.